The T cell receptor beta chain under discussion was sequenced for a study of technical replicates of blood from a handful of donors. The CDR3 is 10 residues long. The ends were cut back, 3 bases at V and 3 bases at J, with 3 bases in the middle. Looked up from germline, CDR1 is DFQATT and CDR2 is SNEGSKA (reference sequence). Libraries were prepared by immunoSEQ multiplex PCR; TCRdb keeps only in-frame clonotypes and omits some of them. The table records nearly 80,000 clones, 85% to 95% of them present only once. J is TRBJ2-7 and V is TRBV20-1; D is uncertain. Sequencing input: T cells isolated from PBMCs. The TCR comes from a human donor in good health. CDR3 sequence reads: CSASIYEQYF. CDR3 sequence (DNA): TGCAGTGCTAGTATCTACGAGCAGTACTTC.